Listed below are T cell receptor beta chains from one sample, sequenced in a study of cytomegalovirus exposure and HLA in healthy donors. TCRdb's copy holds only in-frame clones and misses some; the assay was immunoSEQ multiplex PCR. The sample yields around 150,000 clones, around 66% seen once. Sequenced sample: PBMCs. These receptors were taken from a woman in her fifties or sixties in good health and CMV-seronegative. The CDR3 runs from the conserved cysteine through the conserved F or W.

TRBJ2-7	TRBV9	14	CASTPGLSSYEQYF
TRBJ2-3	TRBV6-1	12	CASVGGADTQYF
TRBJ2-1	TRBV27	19	CASRASGGPRLTSYNEQFF
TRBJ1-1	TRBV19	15	CASRAPGQLNTEAFF
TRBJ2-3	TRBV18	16	CASSPLAGGYADTQYF
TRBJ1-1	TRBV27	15	CASSPPGALNTEAFF
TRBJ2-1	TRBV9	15	CASSLRQGLLNEQFF
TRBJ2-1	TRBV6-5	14	CASSQGVLYNEQFF
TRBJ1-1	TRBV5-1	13	CASSSLGVTEAFF
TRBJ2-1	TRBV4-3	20	CASSQDLGSIGLAGVNEQFF
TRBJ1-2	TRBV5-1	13	CASSPESNYGYTF
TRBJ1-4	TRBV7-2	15	CASSSGQGRGEKLFF
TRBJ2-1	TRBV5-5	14	CASCFRGPDNEQFF
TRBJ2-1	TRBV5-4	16	CVSSLYASGVDNEQFF
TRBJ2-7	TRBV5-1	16	CASSPATDRGEHEQYF
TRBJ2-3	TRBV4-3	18	CASSQGAFSGSRPDTQYF
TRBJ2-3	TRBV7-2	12	CTSSSRLAQEYF
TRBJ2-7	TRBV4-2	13	CASSQRMGDEQYF
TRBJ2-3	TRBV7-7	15	CASSLGLADTDTQYF
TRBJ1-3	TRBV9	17	CASSPQRQGTSGNTIYF
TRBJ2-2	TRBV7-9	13	CASSSQSTGELFF